The clone carrying this T cell receptor beta chain was recorded once. The antigen is unknown. This entry is derived from a study of T cells in Graves' hyperthyroidism and ophthalmopathy. General observations from the study: A model of 13 V-J features distinguished ophthalmopathy from stable hyperthyroidism.

TCR beta CDR3 regions were amplified from RNA transcripts. First-round RT-PCR with HTBI primers amplified the TCR CDR3 region. TCRdb re-analysed the multiplex PCR reads in MiXCR, keeping a single row per CDR3 protein. The sample has around 690,000 distinct CDR3 sequences; around a sixth are singletons. Exclusion followed for patients with uncontrolled infection, other autoimmune disease, pregnancy or lactation. CDR1 and CDR2 (germline): MNHNS, SASEGT. Trimming stripped 6 bases from V and 0 bases from J, with 15 bases between. CDR3 length equals 16 residues. The source is a man in his fifties or sixties with Graves' hyperthyroidism. Source material: blood. The V call is TRBV6-1, the J call TRBJ1-3; weak D call: TRBD1 (6 bases). The CDR3 loop is CASSHRGDRSGNTIYF. In nucleotides, the CDR3 is TGTGCCAGCAGCCATAGGGGGGACCGCTCTGGAAACACCATATATTTT.